This TCR beta chain was captured in a study of blood T cell repertoires in COVID-19. A word on this clone: Other DNA sequences in this sample translate to the same CDR3.

Germline CDR1 is MNHEY and CDR2 is SVGAGI. This CDR3 comprises 14 residues. V lost 2 bases to trimming and J lost 2 bases; unmatched junction nucleotides: 1. Using immunoSEQ multiplex PCR, the repertoire was profiled, and TCRdb retains in-frame clones only, with some absent. Of approximately 300,000 clones in the sample, around 90% are singletons; the top ten hold 5% to 5.5%. This sequence was found in a man between 60 and 70 years old who had recovered from COVID-19. The genes are TRBV6-5 and TRBJ2-7; TRBD1 matches 9 bases. The sample consisted of PBMCs or T cells enriched from blood (not recorded which). The CDR3 here is CASSYGTGTYEQYF. The CDR3, as DNA: TGTGCCAGCAGTTACGGGACAGGGACCTACGAGCAGTACTTC.